This T cell receptor (beta chain) was sequenced during a study of T-cell reconstitution after alpha-beta-depleted transplantation in children. Study-level findings and limits: T-cell numbers and diversity one year post-transplant derived largely from freshly generated T cells.

There are many counts of this clonotype. The antigen is unknown. The ends were cut back, 5 bases at V and 6 bases at J, with 14 bases in the middle. CDR3 length: 13 residues. Germline V gives CDR1 MGHDK, CDR2 SYGVNS. A library of TCRbeta sequences, prepared with unique molecular identifiers, was generated. TCRdb re-derived calls from the PCR reads in MiXCR, one entry per CDR3 protein. In the table there are some 300,000 distinct CDR3 sequences, over 7.5% of which are singletons. The chain recombines TRBV25-1 with TRBJ2-7; D might be TRBD1 (6 bases). This material consisted of peripheral blood, taken 360 days after TCRalphabeta/CD19-depleted stem cell transplant. The receptor comes from a female patient aged 2-10 years who had a stem cell transplant for Fanconi anemia, so the T cells may come from the graft donor. The CDR3 DNA sequence: TGTGCCAGCAGTCGTTTGGGGGCGAGCGAGCAGTACTTC. The encoded protein is CASSRLGASEQYF.